The T cell receptor (beta chain) described here comes from a study of T cells after yellow fever vaccination. As for the study in general: Cell sorting separated EM, EMRA, CM and Tscm memory subsets by CD3, CD45RA, CCR7 and CD95.

Ten or more counts support this clonotype. Study outcomes and limitations: Detected again after the booster were most primary-vaccination clones, at about 96% CD4 and nearly 90% CD8. The secondary T-cell response peaked on day 5, not day 15, but was weaker.

For TCR, cDNA came from 5'RACE template switching, which added a universal primer site and UMIs. TCRdb recomputed calls from the 5' RACE reads with MiXCR, one row per CDR3 protein. This sample yields 30,000 to 40,000 distinct CDR3 sequences, of which around 7% are seen a single time; roughly 23% belongs to the top ten. The germline V gene encodes CDR1 ENHRY and CDR2 SYGVKD. Trimming took off 3 bases at V and 0 bases at J, with 12 bases between the two ends. This CDR3 has 15 amino acids. This rearrangement joins TRBV10-3 to TRBJ2-7, with D unclear. The sample was PBMCs, either bulk or a sorted T-cell subset (CD4+, CD8+, memory, or dextramer-sorted; not recorded which), taken on the day of the first yellow fever vaccination. The TCR originated in a man younger than 35 who received the YFV17D yellow fever vaccine. The chain's CDR3 is CAISDPDHSSYEQYF. The DNA of the CDR3 is TGTGCCATCAGTGATCCGGACCATAGCTCCTACGAGCAGTACTTC.